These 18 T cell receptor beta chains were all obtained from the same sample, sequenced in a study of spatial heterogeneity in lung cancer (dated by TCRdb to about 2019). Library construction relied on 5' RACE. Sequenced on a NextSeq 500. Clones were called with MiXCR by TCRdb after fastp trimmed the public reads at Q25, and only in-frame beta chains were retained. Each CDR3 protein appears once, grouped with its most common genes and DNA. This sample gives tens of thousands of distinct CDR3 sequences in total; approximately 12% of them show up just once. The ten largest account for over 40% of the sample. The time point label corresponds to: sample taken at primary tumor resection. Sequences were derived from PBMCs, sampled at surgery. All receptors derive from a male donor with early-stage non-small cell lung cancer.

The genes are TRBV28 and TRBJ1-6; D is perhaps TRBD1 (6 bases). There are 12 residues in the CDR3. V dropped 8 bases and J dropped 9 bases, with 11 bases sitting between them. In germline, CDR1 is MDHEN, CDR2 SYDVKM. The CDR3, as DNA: TGTGCCAGCGGCAGGGGTCGTTCACCCCTCCACTTT. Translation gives CASGRGRSPLHF.

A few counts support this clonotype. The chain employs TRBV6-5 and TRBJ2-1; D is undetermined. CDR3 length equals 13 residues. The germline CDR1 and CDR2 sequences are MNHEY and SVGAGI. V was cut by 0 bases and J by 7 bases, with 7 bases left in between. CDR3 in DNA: TGTGCCAGCAGTTACTCGTTAAGTAATGAGCAGTTCTTC. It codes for CASSYSLSNEQFF.

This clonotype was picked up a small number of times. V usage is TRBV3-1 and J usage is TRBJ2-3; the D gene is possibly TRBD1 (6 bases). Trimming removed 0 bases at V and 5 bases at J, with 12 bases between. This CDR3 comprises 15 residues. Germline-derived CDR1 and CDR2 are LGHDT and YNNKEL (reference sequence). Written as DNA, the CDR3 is TGTGCCAGCAGCCAAGAGGCAACAGGGCGAGATACGCAGTATTTT. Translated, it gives CASSQEATGRDTQYF.

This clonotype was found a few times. CDR3 coding DNA: TGTGCCAGCAGCACATTGGGACAGGGCCACACCGGGGAGCTGTTTTTT. It translates to CASSTLGQGHTGELFF. The chain links TRBV7-3 to TRBJ2-2; 9 bases are a match to TRBD1. This CDR3 is 16 amino acids long. J lost 3 bases, V lost 5 bases, and 7 bases had no gene match. Looked up from germline, CDR1 is SGHTA and CDR2 is FQGTGA.

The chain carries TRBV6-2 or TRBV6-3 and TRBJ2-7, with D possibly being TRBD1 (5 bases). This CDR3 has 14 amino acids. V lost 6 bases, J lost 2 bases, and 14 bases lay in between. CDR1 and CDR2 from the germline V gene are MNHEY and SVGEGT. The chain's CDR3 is CASSSGAGTYEQYF. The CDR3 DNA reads TGTGCCAGCAGCTCTGGGGCAGGGACCTACGAGCAGTACTTC.

The CDR3, as DNA: TGCAGTGCCGAGGACAGCTCCTACGAGCAGTACTTC. Translated: CSAEDSSYEQYF. V gene TRBV20-1 combines with J gene TRBJ2-7, with a weak D call TRBD1 (6 bases). The CDR3 is made up of 12 amino acids. V was shortened by 6 bases and J by 0 bases, with 9 bases between the two germline ends. Per the germline V gene, CDR1 is DFQATT and CDR2 is SNEGSKA (reference sequence).

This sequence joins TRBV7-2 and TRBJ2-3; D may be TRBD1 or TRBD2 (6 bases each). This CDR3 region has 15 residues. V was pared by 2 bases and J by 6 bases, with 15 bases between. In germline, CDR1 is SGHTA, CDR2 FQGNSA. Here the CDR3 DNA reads TGTGCCAGCAGCTTAATGGGGGGCGGGGTGGATACGCAGTATTTT. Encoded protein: CASSLMGGGVDTQYF.

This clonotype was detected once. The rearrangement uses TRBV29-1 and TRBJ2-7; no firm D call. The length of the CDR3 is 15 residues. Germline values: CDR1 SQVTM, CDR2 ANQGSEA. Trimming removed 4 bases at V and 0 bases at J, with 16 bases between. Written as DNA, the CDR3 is TGCAGCGTTGGGGCAAGGCCCTACTTCTCCTACGAGCAGTACTTC. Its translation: CSVGARPYFSYEQYF.

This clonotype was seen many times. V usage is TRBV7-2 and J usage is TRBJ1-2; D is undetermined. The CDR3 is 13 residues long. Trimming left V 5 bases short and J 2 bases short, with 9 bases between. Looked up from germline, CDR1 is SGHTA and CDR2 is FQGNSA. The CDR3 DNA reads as TGTGCCAGCAGCCATAGCCAGAACTATGGCTACACCTTC. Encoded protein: CASSHSQNYGYTF.

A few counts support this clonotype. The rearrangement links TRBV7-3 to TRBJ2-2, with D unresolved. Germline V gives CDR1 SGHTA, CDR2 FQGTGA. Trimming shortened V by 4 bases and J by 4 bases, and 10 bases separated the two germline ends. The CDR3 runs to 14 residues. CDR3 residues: CASSSLSSTGELFF. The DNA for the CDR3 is TGTGCCAGCAGCTCTTTGTCATCCACCGGGGAGCTGTTTTTT.

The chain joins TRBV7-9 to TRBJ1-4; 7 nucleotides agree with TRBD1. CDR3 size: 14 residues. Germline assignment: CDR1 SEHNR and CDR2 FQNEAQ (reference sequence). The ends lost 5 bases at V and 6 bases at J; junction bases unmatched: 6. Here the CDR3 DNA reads TGTGCCAGCAGCGCCGGGACAGCTGATGAAAAACTGTTTTTT. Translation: CASSAGTADEKLFF.

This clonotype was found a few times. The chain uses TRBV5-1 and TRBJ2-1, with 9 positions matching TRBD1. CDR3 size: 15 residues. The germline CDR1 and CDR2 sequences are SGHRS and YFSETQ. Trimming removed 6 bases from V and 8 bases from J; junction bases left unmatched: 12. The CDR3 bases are TGCGCCAGCACCAACCGGGACAGGGCTGCTCATGAGCAGTTCTTC. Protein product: CASTNRDRAAHEQFF.

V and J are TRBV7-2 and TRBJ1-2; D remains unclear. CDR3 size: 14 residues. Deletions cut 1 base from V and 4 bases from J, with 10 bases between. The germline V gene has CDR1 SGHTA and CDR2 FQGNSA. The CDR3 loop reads CASSLDAGSYGYTF. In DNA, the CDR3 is TGTGCCAGCAGCTTAGACGCAGGCTCCTATGGCTACACCTTC.

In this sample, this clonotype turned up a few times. CDR3 protein: CASSFSGTPETQYF. CDR3 bases: TGTGCCAGCAGTTTCTCCGGGACTCCAGAGACCCAGTACTTC. The genes are TRBV6-2 or TRBV6-3 and TRBJ2-5, with a possible D match to TRBD2 (6 bases). This CDR3 contains 14 residues. Trimming shortened V by 4 bases and J by 4 bases, and 13 bases separated the two germline ends. CDR1 and CDR2 (germline): MNHEY, SVGEGT.

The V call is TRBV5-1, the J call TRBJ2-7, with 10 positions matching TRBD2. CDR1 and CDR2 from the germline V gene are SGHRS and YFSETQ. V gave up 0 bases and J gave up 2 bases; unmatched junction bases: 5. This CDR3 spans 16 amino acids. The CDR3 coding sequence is TGCGCCAGCAGCTTGGCCCCCAGCGGGGGGGCCTACGAGCAGTACTTC. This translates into CASSLAPSGGAYEQYF.

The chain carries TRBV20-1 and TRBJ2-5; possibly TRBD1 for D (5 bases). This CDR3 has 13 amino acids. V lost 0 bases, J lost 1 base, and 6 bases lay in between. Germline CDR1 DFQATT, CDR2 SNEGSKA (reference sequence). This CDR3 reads CSARDRAQETQYF. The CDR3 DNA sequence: TGCAGTGCTAGAGACAGGGCCCAAGAGACCCAGTACTTC.

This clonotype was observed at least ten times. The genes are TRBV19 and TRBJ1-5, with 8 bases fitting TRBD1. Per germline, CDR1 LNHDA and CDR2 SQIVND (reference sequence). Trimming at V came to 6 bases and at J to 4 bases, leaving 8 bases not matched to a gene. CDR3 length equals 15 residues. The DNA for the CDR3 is TGTGCCAGTAGGGCCGACAGGGGCCTTAATCAGCCCCAGCATTTT. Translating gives CASRADRGLNQPQHF.

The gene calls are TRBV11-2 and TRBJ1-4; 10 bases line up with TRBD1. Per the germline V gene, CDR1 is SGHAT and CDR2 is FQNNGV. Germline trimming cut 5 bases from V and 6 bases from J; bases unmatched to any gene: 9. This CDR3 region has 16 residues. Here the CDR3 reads CASSTGTGVRDEKLFF. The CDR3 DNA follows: TGTGCCAGCAGCACCGGGACAGGGGTTAGAGATGAAAAACTGTTTTTT.